One sample yielded the 26 T cell receptor beta chains listed below, sequenced in a study of OX40 agonist ivuxolimab in advanced cancers. Using immunoSEQ multiplex PCR, the repertoire was profiled, and TCRdb retains in-frame clones only, with some absent. The sample records about 60,000 clones, approximately 85% being singletons. The specimen was CD4+ or CD8+ T cells sorted from blood, collected in a trial of the OX40 agonist ivuxolimab. The source of these receptors is an adult with an advanced solid tumor such as melanoma, head and neck, liver or kidney cancer.

The chain employs TRBV10-3 and TRBJ1-5, with D possibly TRBD1 on 6 matching bases. This CDR3 is built from 15 residues. CDR1 is ENHRY, CDR2 SYGVKD, per germline. The V end was cut by 4 bases, the J end by 7 bases, with 17 bases between. The CDR3 bases are TGTGCCATCAGTGGCCCGGGACAAAAGGGACAGCCCCAGCATTTT. Translating gives CAISGPGQKGQPQHF.

The chain joins TRBV19 to TRBJ2-1, with TRBD1 matching 9 bases. J gave up 5 bases and V 5 bases, and 10 bases lay outside the gene matches. Germline V gene lookup returns CDR1 LNHDA and CDR2 SQIVND (reference sequence). There are 16 residues in the CDR3. This chain's CDR3 is CASSPPGGTGNNEQFF. CDR3 bases: TGTGCCAGTAGTCCTCCCGGGGGGACAGGGAACAATGAGCAGTTCTTC. The whole variable domain, filled in from reference TRBV19 and TRBJ2-1, reads DGGITQSPKYLFRKEGQNVTLSCEQNLNHDAMYWYRQDPGQGLRLIYYSQIVNDFQKGDIAEGYSVSREKKESFPLTVTSAQKNPTAFYLCASSPPGGTGNNEQFFGPGTRLTVL.

The V gene is TRBV5-1, the J gene TRBJ1-2; TRBD1 aligns across 10 bases. There are 16 residues in the CDR3. V was pared by 5 bases and J by 4 bases, with 11 bases of the junction left unmatched. Per the germline V gene, CDR1 is SGHRS and CDR2 is YFSETQ. The CDR3 is CASSSGTGVTVYGYTF. In DNA, the CDR3 is TGCGCCAGCAGTAGCGGGACAGGGGTAACGGTCTATGGCTACACCTTC.

V usage is TRBV11-2 and J usage is TRBJ2-5, with 7 bases lining up with TRBD1. The CDR3 has 17 amino acids. Germline V gene data show CDR1 as SGHAT and CDR2 as FQNNGV. Unmatched junction bases numbered 14, after V lost 3 bases and J lost 4 bases. The CDR3 nucleotides read TGTGCCAGCAGCTTGAGAACCCAGACAGGGAGAGGAGAGACCCAGTACTTC. It specifies CASSLRTQTGRGETQYF. The entire variable domain, with the rest obtained from reference TRBV11-2 and TRBJ2-5, is as follows: EAGVAQSPRYKIIEKRQSVAFWCNPISGHATLYWYQQILGQGPKLLIQFQNNGVVDDSQLPKDRFSAERLKGVDSTLKIQPAKLEDSAVYLCASSLRTQTGRGETQYFGPGTRLLVL.

V usage is TRBV5-1 and J usage is TRBJ1-6, with 8 nucleotides matching TRBD1. Germline V lookup: CDR1 SGHRS, CDR2 YFSETQ. This CDR3 comprises 14 residues. Germline trimming cut 0 bases from V and 10 bases from J; bases unmatched to any gene: 3. The CDR3 region is CASSLAGGWSPLHF. CDR3 nucleotides: TGCGCCAGCAGCTTGGCAGGGGGCTGGTCACCCCTCCACTTT.

The V call is TRBV20-1, the J call TRBJ2-1; unclear D gene. CDR1 is DFQATT, CDR2 SNEGSKA, per germline (reference sequence). V shed 3 bases and J shed 7 bases, with 7 bases lying between them. The CDR3 loop spans 11 amino acids. Here the CDR3 reads CSASSRNEQFF. CDR3 nucleotides: TGCAGTGCTAGTAGTCGAAATGAGCAGTTCTTC.

The chain links TRBV7-9 to TRBJ2-1; no reliable D call. The V end lost 5 bases, the J end lost 4 bases, and 15 bases lay between the germline ends. Germline V gene sequence: CDR1 SEHNR, CDR2 FQNEAQ (reference sequence). The CDR3 spans 15 residues. The CDR3 is CASSAPGLQYNEQFF. CDR3 coding DNA: TGTGCCAGCAGCGCCCCAGGTTTGCAGTACAATGAGCAGTTCTTC.

This chain joins TRBV11-2 and TRBJ2-2; D remains unclear. V dropped 5 bases and J dropped 0 bases, with 4 bases sitting between them. The CDR3 consists of 13 residues. Germline assignment: CDR1 SGHAT and CDR2 FQNNGV. This CDR3 reads CASSPPNTGELFF. CDR3 DNA: TGTGCCAGCAGCCCGCCGAACACCGGGGAGCTGTTTTTT.

This sequence joins TRBV9 and TRBJ2-3; unclear D gene. Germline loops: CDR1 SGDLS, CDR2 YYNGEE. V was trimmed by 0 bases and J by 2 bases, leaving 7 bases between them. The CDR3 is 14 residues long. DNA of the CDR3: TGTGCCAGCAGCGTAGTAGGGTACACAGATACGCAGTATTTT. This encodes CASSVVGYTDTQYF.

This clone was observed a few times. The genes are TRBV9 and TRBJ2-2; TRBD2 agrees at 7 bases. CDR1 and CDR2 (germline): SGDLS, YYNGEE. With 6 bases clipped from V and 6 bases from J, the junction kept 5 bases outside the gene matches. The CDR3 runs to 13 residues. In nucleotides, the CDR3 is TGTGCCAGCAACCGGGAGGAAGCCGGGGAGCTGTTTTTT. Translation gives CASNREEAGELFF.

This clone was counted between two and nine times. The V and J genes are TRBV2 and TRBJ2-1; 7 positions match TRBD1. CDR1 SNHLY and CDR2 FYNNEI come from the germline V gene. J gave up 7 bases and V 3 bases, and 6 bases lay outside the gene matches. The CDR3 spans 14 residues. DNA of the CDR3: TGTGCCAGCAGTGATAGTGGCAGGGGGAATGAGCAGTTCTTC. This gives the protein CASSDSGRGNEQFF. Variable domain in full (rest from reference TRBV2 and TRBJ2-1): EPEVTQTPSHQVTQMGQEVILRCVPISNHLYFYWYRQILGQKVEFLVSFYNNEISEKSEIFDDQFSVERPDGSNFTLKIRSTKLEDSAMYFCASSDSGRGNEQFFGPGTRLTVL.

There are a few counts of this clone. The chain has TRBV10-3 and TRBJ1-2; 7 bases match TRBD1. This CDR3 is built from 14 residues. V shed 3 bases, J shed 7 bases, and the junction held 8 bases outside the gene matches. Germline V gene sequence: CDR1 ENHRY, CDR2 SYGVKD. CDR3 coding DNA: TGTGCCATCAGTGACCCCGGGACAGACCTTGGCTACACCTTC. As protein: CAISDPGTDLGYTF.

CDR3 region: CASSLLGDSPLHF. The CDR3 nucleotides are TGTGCCAGCAGCCTCCTCGGTGATTCACCCCTCCACTTT. The chain uses TRBV5-6 and TRBJ1-6; D remains unclear. V was pared by 4 bases and J by 8 bases, with 10 bases between. This CDR3 has 13 residues. Germline lookup yields CDR1 SGHDT and CDR2 YYEEEE.

The chain has TRBV19 and TRBJ2-3; D is uncertain. The length of the CDR3 is 15 residues. Germline CDR1 is LNHDA and CDR2 is SQIVND (reference sequence). The V gene lost 4 bases and the J gene lost 0 bases, with 11 bases spanning the gap. The CDR3 DNA reads TGTGCCAGTAGTACTGGCGGAGCTAGCACAGATACGCAGTATTTT. The encoded protein is CASSTGGASTDTQYF.

The rearrangement links TRBV7-2 to TRBJ2-3; 13 positions match TRBD2. After removal of 5 bases from V and 8 bases from J, the junction contained 13 bases not matched to a gene. CDR1 SGHTA and CDR2 FQGNSA come from the germline V gene. The CDR3 totals 17 residues. For the CDR3, the DNA is TGTGCCAGCAGCCTCCGGACTAGCGGGGGTATAATGCGTACGCAGTATTTT. This encodes CASSLRTSGGIMRTQYF.

The chain joins TRBV9 to TRBJ2-1; D may be TRBD1 or TRBD2 (5 bases each). Looked up from germline, CDR1 is SGDLS and CDR2 is YYNGEE. Trimming removed 3 bases from V and 7 bases from J, with 17 bases in between. The CDR3 is made up of 15 amino acids. The DNA of the CDR3 is TGTGCCAGCAGCGCCACCGGGACCGCGCGGAATGAGCAGTTCTTC. This encodes CASSATGTARNEQFF.

This clone has a handful of counts. The V and J genes are TRBV11-2 and TRBJ1-6; D possibly corresponds to TRBD1 (6 bases). Deletions cut 4 bases from V and 9 bases from J, with 22 bases between. CDR3 length: 17 amino acids. CDR1 and CDR2 from the germline V gene are SGHAT and FQNNGV. Here the CDR3 reads CASSSPQGPKGGSPLHF. The CDR3 DNA sequence: TGTGCCAGCAGCTCTCCACAGGGTCCAAAAGGGGGTTCACCCCTCCACTTT. Full variable domain (remainder filled in from reference TRBV11-2 and TRBJ1-6): EAGVAQSPRYKIIEKRQSVAFWCNPISGHATLYWYQQILGQGPKLLIQFQNNGVVDDSQLPKDRFSAERLKGVDSTLKIQPAKLEDSAVYLCASSSPQGPKGGSPLHFGNGTRLTVT.

V is TRBV5-1 and J is TRBJ2-7; the D is unclear. The germline CDR1 and CDR2 sequences are SGHRS and YFSETQ. CDR3 length: 11 amino acids. Trimming removed 3 bases at V and 6 bases at J, with 7 bases between. The CDR3 DNA reads as TGCGCCAGCAGCTCCGGACCCGAGCAGTACTTC. Amino acid sequence: CASSSGPEQYF.

J is TRBJ2-7 and V is TRBV6-1; D is uncertain. CDR1 and CDR2 from the germline V gene are MNHNS and SASEGT. Trimming took 5 bases from V and 4 from J, leaving 9 bases between them. The CDR3 length is 12 residues. CDR3 sequence reads: CASSSQLYEQYF. The DNA for the CDR3 is TGTGCCAGCAGTTCCCAGCTGTACGAGCAGTACTTC.

This clone was detected a few times. The J gene is TRBJ2-7, the V gene TRBV19; D not resolved. The CDR3 totals 13 residues. CDR1 and CDR2 from the germline V gene are LNHDA and SQIVND (reference sequence). V was trimmed by 10 bases and J by 3 bases, leaving 16 bases between them. The CDR3, as DNA: TGTGCCACCCGCCGGACGGGCGGCTACGAGCAGTACTTC. Translated: CATRRTGGYEQYF.

This chain connects TRBV30 to TRBJ2-7, with D unclear. V was cut by 0 bases and J by 5 bases, with 8 bases left in between. The CDR3 sequence is 12 residues long. Germline-derived CDR1 and CDR2 are GTSNPN and SVGIG (reference sequence). CDR3 in DNA: TGTGCCTGGAGTGTACATTTAAACGAGCAGTACTTC. Translated: CAWSVHLNEQYF.

The J gene is TRBJ2-1, the V gene TRBV9, with 10 bases identical to TRBD2. The CDR3 totals 16 residues. Germline V gives CDR1 SGDLS, CDR2 YYNGEE. The trim removed 0 bases at V and 7 bases at J, leaving 7 bases unmatched. The CDR3 is CASSVDPSGGLNEQFF. The CDR3 DNA reads as TGTGCCAGCAGCGTAGACCCTAGCGGGGGACTTAATGAGCAGTTCTTC.

This chain links TRBV12-2 with TRBJ1-5. TRBV12-2 is marked as a pseudogene. The CDR3 has 19 residues. CDR3 nucleotide sequence: TGTGCAAGTCGCTTAGCGTTTGGAACAGAGAAGGAGGGCAATCAGCCCCAGCATTTT. Translation gives CASRLAFGTEKEGNQPQHF.

This rearrangement joins TRBV13 to TRBJ2-7; the match to TRBD1 covers 9 bases. V shed 7 bases, J shed 1 base, and the junction held 11 bases outside the gene matches. The CDR3 has 16 amino acids. Germline V lookup: CDR1 PRHDT, CDR2 FYEKMQ (reference sequence). CDR3 in DNA: TGTGCCAGCACCCGCGGACAGGGGACAGGTTCCTACGAGCAGTACTTC. It specifies CASTRGQGTGSYEQYF.

The V gene is TRBV10-3, the J gene TRBJ2-1; perhaps TRBD1 as D (5 bases). The CDR3 covers 14 residues. V shed 2 bases and J shed 8 bases, with 13 bases lying between them. Germline values: CDR1 ENHRY, CDR2 SYGVKD. CDR3 amino acids: CAISEGQGGDEQFF. DNA of the CDR3: TGTGCCATCAGTGAGGGTCAGGGTGGCGATGAGCAGTTCTTC.

V is TRBV4-1 and J is TRBJ2-1; D remains ambiguous. Trimming shortened V by 0 bases and J by 3 bases, and 6 bases separated the two germline ends. The germline gives CDR1 MGHRA, CDR2 YSYEKL. There are 14 residues in the CDR3. The CDR3 DNA reads as TGCGCCAGCAGCCAAGAGACAAACTACAATGAGCAGTTCTTC. It is translated as CASSQETNYNEQFF.